This TCR beta chain was captured in a study of blood T cell repertoires in COVID-19 (dated by TCRdb to 2020 to 2021). Regarding the research as a whole: Samples covering the acute and convalescent phases of COVID-19 were provided by collaborators in the United States, Italy and Spain. The prospective study material was composed of cDNA or gDNA derived from T cells, B-cell-depleted T cells, or PBMCs. The dataset comprised deeply sampled blood TCRbeta repertoires from subjects exposed to, actively infected with, or recovered from COVID-19. The repertoires were made available in a free public database intended to serve as a resource for research on the immune response to SARS-CoV-2. Samples came from the ongoing ImmuneRACE study (first 160 participants) plus 1,254 subjects from 6 global collaborators. Nearly every sample came with metadata listing a de-identified subject ID, COVID-19 status, age in years and sex. Where HLA class I and class II types were available, the types were taken from metadata supplied by the sample provider, not from assay-based typing.

The study at large found these results: The quantity of clinical and demographic metadata differed by source and by participant and was supplied without curation.

The immunoSEQ Assay, a bias-controlled multiplex PCR, was used to amplify TCRbeta CDR3 regions from genomic DNA. Per the authors' processing: Nucleated cell counts per sample were estimated from amplification of reference gene primers within the assay. Sequence reads were collapsed and filtered to measure the absolute abundance of every unique TCRbeta CDR3 rearrangement. For each sample, productive Simpson clonality was calculated by taking the square root of Simpson's diversity index across productive rearrangements. Entries here come from immuneACCESS through TCRdb and include only in-frame sequences with V and J called. Some clones fail to appear in such tables; in the studies checked, an unresolved V gene covers under half of the shortfall, and the cause of the remainder is unknown. V, J and clone size reflect that table, while D and trimming were determined from the DNA. The sample data list roughly 220,000 clones, and just over 85% of these were observed just once. The top ten clonotypes cover less than 4.5% of the sample.

In the prospective study, participants were roughly 18 to 100 years old, resided in fewer than 25 geographic areas of the United States, and were enrolled through a virtual design. To assign participants to cohorts, the prospective study relied on clinical history that participants themselves reported in a screening survey and a study questionnaire. In the prospective study, mobile phlebotomists collected whole blood, serum and a nasopharyngeal or oropharyngeal swab from each participant. Additional blood draws and questionnaires over an approximately 2-month period could optionally be provided by prospective study participants. Before DNA extraction, prospective study blood samples were shipped either frozen or at room temperature. This clone was picked up one time. No antigen is known for it. One base away there is no much larger clone; base qualities are not given. The clonotype originates from a woman between 40 and 55 years old with acute COVID-19. Sequenced sample: PBMCs or T cells enriched from blood (not recorded which).

DNA sequence: TGTGCCAGCAGCGTAGTATTGAACACTGAAGCTTTCTTT. Its translation is CASSVVLNTEAFF. Recombination linked TRBV9 to TRBJ1-1, with the D gene not confidently named. The junction carries 3 bases between V and J, which are trimmed by 0 bases and 0 bases respectively. As encoded in the germline V gene, CDR1 is SGDLS while CDR2 is YYNGEE. The CDR3, from cysteine to phenylalanine, totals 13 residues. Left in the record is the CDR3 DNA by itself, 39 bases read in frame from the first base.